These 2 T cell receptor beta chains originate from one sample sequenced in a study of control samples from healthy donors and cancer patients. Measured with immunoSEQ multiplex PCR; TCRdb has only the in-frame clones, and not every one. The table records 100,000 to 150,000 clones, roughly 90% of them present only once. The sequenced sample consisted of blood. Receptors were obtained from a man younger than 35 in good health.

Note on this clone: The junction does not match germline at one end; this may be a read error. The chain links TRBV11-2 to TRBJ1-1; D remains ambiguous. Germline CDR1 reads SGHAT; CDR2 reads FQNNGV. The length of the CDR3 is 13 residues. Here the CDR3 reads CASSIDMRGEAFF. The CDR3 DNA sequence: TGTGCCAGCAGCATAGACATGCGCGGTGAAGCTTTCTTT.

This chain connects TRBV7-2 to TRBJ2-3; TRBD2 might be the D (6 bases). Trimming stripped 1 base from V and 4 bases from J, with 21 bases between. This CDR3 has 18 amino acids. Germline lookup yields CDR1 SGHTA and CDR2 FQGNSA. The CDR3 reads CASSLVAAGEVRSDTQYF. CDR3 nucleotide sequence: TGTGCCAGCAGCTTAGTTGCAGCGGGCGAGGTCAGGTCAGATACGCAGTATTTT.